Detailed here is one TCR beta chain. This receptor's antigen is unknown. Per-base qualities were not stored, and no clone one base away is much larger. The data are from a study of spatial heterogeneity in lung cancer (dated by TCRdb to between 2018 and 2020). Study-wide context: Beta-chain transcripts were consistently detected in greater numbers than alpha-chain transcripts, which likely reflected higher beta-chain transcript abundance. In tumor regions, TCR transcript counts showed a strong correlation with a T cell transcriptional module score from matched bulk RNA-seq. In the raw uncorrected reads, each unique combination of TCR and UMI appeared more than ten times on average. The study quantitatively compared TCR alpha and beta repertoires across multiple tumor regions, matched nontumor lung and blood in non-small cell lung cancer. Nonsynonymous mutation counts, determined by whole-exome sequencing of tumor tissue, were related to features of the TCR repertoire. At surgery, both alpha and beta chains were TCR-sequenced in 220 tumor regions, 63 to 65 matched nontumor lung samples and 56 PBMC samples. Here is what the overall study found, with its caveats: Additional single-cell paired TCR alpha and beta sequencing was considered necessary to confirm, at a functional level, the hypothesis that regional TCRs recognize regional mutations. The count of ubiquitous expanded TCRs correlated with the count of ubiquitous nonsynonymous mutations, and the count of regional expanded TCRs correlated with the count of regional nonsynonymous mutations. TCR-seq coverage of tumor T cells was estimated to be only roughly 7% for alpha chains and about 13% for beta chains. The number of expanded intratumoral alpha and beta TCRs correlated with the tumor nonsynonymous mutation count.

The sample's time point, from its label and the paper: sample taken at primary tumor resection. Samples were obtained from approximately 70 patients with early-stage, untreated non-small cell lung cancer from the lung TRACERx cohort. TCR sequencing used whole RNA extracted from tumor and nontumor lung tissue, or from cryopreserved PBMC samples, without cell sorting. A patient was chosen for TCR sequencing only when enough RNA was available from at least two tumor regions. Before being selected, tumor and adjacent nontumor lung specimens were reviewed by a lung pathologist. CDR1 LGHDT and CDR2 YNNKEL were looked up in the germline V gene (reference sequence). From the cysteine up to the phenylalanine, the CDR3 has a length of 14 residues. Of the read, only the CDR3 DNA is kept; its 42 bases are in frame from base 1. V and J are truncated by 4 bases and 5 bases respectively, leaving an intervening sequence of 9 bases.

Library creation used 5' RACE. The sample was run on a NextSeq 500. To allow correction of PCR and sequencing errors, the TCR library protocol tagged every TCR cDNA molecule with a unique molecular identifier. Per the original workflow: Decombinator tools were used for TCR identification, UMI-based error correction and CDR3 extraction. Expanded TCRs were defined as those above a frequency of 2 per 1,000, corresponding to the top 1% of the tumor frequency distribution. Expanded tumor TCRs were classed as regional if statistically deemed absent (corrected P<0.05) from at least one tumor region, otherwise ubiquitous. Renyi diversity was calculated using the R vegan package after each repertoire was subsampled 100 times to 5,000 TCRs. To build CDR3 similarity networks, amino acid triplet string-kernel similarity was used, and CDR3s were connected when their pairwise similarity was above 0.82. The public reads were quality trimmed at Q25 with fastp and then assembled into clones with MiXCR by TCRdb, keeping productive beta chains. Every entry covers one CDR3 protein and lists the most common genes and DNA from its rows. The V and J calls and clone size are TCRdb's, not the authors'. Recorded for this sample are roughly 9,200 distinct CDR3 sequences; about 2.7% of them occurred a single time. Jointly, the top ten make up approximately 14% of the sample.

The clonotype comes from a male donor with early-stage non-small cell lung cancer. Here the sequenced sample was lung tumor tissue, taken at surgery. The chain joins TRBV3-1 to TRBJ1-6, with the D gene too uncertain to name. The base sequence is TGTGCCAGCAGCCCCAAATCCGATAATTCACCCCTCCACTTT. Its translation is CASSPKSDNSPLHF.